This T cell receptor (beta chain) was sequenced for a study of T cells after yellow fever vaccination. General observations from the study: Once the booster was given, most primary-vaccination clones reappeared, at over 95% for CD4 and over 70% for CD8. Clonotype sharing between CD4 and CD8 compartments was small. Abundant clonotypes (contaminants from the bulk population) could be present in FACS-sorted repertoires.

This clonotype appeared a few times. What it recognizes is unknown. CDR1 and CDR2 from the germline V gene are MNHEY and SVGAGI. The CDR3 covers 19 residues. V was pared by 6 bases and J by 4 bases, with 30 bases between. TCRdb passed the 5' RACE reads through MiXCR, listing each CDR3 protein once. The data show about 320,000 distinct CDR3 sequences, roughly a tenth seen once. This specimen was CD4+ T cells sorted from PBMCs, taken 45 days after the yellow fever booster vaccination. The chain recombines TRBV6-5 with TRBJ1-1, with D tentatively TRBD1 (5 bases). This TCR derives from a man aged 18-30 years who received the YFV17D yellow fever vaccine. CDR3 residues: CASSKTGIFAQTGGTEAFF. In nucleotides, the CDR3 is TGTGCCAGCAGCAAAACGGGTATATTCGCGCAGACTGGGGGCACTGAAGCTTTCTTT.